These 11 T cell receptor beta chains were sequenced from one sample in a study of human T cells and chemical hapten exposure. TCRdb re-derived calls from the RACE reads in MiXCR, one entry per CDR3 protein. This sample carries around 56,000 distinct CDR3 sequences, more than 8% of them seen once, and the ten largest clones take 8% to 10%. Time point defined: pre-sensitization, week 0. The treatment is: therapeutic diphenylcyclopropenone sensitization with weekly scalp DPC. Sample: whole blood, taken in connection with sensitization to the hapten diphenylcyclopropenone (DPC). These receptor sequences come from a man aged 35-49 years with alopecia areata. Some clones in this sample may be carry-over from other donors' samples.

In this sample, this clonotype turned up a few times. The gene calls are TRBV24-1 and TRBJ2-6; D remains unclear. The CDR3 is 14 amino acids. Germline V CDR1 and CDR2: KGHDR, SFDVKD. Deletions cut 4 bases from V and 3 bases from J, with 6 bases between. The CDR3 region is CATSDRLGANVLTF. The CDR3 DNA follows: TGTGCCACCAGTGACCGCCTTGGGGCCAACGTCCTGACTTTC.

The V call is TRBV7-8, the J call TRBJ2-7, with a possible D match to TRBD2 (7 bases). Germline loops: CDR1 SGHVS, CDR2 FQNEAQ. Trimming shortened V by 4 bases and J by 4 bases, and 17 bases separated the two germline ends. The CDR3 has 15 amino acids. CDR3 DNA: TGTGCCAGCAGCTCTAGGGGGACTACTCTATACGAGCAGTACTTC. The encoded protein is CASSSRGTTLYEQYF.

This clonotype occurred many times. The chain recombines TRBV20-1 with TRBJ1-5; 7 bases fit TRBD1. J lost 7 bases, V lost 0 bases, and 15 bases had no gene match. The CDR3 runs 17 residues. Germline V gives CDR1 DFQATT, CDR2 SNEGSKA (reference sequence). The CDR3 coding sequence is TGCAGTGCTAGAGATATGGGGGGCCGACAGGGAAGGCAGCCCCAGCATTTT. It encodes CSARDMGGRQGRQPQHF.

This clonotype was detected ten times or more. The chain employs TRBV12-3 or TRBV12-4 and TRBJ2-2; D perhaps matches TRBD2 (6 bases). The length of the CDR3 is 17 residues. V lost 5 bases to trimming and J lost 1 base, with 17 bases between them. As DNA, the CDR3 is TGTGCCAGCAGTACCCTAGCAAGGAGGGAGAACACCGGGGAGCTGTTTTTT. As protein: CASSTLARRENTGELFF.

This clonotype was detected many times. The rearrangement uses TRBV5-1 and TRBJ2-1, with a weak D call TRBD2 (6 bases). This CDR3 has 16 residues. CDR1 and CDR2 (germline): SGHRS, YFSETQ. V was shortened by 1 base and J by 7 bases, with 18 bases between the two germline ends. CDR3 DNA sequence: TGCGCCAGCAGCTTGTCCGGGACTGGGTACGGAAATGAGCAGTTCTTC. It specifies CASSLSGTGYGNEQFF.

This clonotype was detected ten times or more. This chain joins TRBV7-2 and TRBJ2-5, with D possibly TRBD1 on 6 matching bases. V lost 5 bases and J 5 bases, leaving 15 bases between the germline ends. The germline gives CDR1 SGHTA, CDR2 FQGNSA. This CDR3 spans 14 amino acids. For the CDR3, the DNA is TGTGCCAGCAGCCCTTTTGGGGGCGAGGAGACCCAGTACTTC. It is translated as CASSPFGGEETQYF.

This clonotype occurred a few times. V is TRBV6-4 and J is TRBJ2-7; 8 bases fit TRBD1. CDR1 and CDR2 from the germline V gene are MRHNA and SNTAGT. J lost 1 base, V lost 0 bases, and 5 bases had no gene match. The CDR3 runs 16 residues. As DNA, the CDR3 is TGTGCCAGCAGTGACTCCAGGGGGCGCGAGTCCTACGAGCAGTACTTC. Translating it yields CASSDSRGRESYEQYF.

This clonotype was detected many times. CDR3 DNA: TGCGCCAGCATCTTGGACAGGGGGTCTACAAACACCGGGGAGCTGTTTTTT. Its translation is CASILDRGSTNTGELFF. The genes are TRBV23-1 and TRBJ2-2, with TRBD1 matching over 10 bases. Being an ORF, TRBV23-1 has a function that is uncertain. This CDR3 spans 17 amino acids. V shed 7 bases, J shed 2 bases, and the junction held 10 bases outside the gene matches.

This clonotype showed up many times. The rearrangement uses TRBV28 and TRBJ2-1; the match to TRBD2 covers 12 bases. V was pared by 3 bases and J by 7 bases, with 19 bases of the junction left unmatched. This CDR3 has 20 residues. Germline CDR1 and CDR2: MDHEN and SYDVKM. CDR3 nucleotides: TGTGCCAGCAGTTTCCACCGGACTAGCGGGATCGGCTTGCAAACGAATGAGCAGTTCTTC. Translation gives CASSFHRTSGIGLQTNEQFF.

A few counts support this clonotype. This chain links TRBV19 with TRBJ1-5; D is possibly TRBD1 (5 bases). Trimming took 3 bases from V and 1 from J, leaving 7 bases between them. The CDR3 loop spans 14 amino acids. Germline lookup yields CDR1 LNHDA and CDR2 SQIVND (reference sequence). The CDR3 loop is CASSMWGSNQPQHF. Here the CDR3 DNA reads TGTGCCAGTAGTATGTGGGGCAGCAATCAGCCCCAGCATTTT. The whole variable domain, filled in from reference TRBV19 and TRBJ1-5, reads DGGITQSPKYLFRKEGQNVTLSCEQNLNHDAMYWYRQDPGQGLRLIYYSQIVNDFQKGDIAEGYSVSREKKESFPLTVTSAQKNPTAFYLCASSMWGSNQPQHFGDGTRLSIL.

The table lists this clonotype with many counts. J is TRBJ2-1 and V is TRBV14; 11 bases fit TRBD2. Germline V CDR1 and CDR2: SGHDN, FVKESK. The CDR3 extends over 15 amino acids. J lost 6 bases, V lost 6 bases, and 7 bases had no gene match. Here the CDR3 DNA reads TGTGCCAGCAGACAACTAGCGGGAGCGGGCAATGAGCAGTTCTTC. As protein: CASRQLAGAGNEQFF.